This paragraph reports one T cell receptor beta chain. Its antigen is as yet unknown. This CDR3 region has 13 residues. With 5 bases removed from V and 3 bases from J, the gap between germline ends came to 8 bases. CDR1 and CDR2 (germline): LNHDA, SQIVND (reference sequence). Produced via immunoSEQ multiplex PCR; TCRdb's table is partial and in-frame only. The sample lists approximately 55,000 clones, 70% to 80% occurring once. CD3+CD4+ and CD3+CD8+ cells were FACS-sorted from thawed unstimulated PBMCs. This record belongs to a study of T cell clones after liver transplantation. In the study overall: Tolerance: complete withdrawal held at least one year, liver enzymes staying within twice normal.

The study's findings and limits: A significant post-transplant drop in circulating graft-donor-reactive CD4 TCRbeta sequences occurred in most of the 8 subjects.

The chain has TRBV19 and TRBJ2-1; tentative D call: TRBD1 (5 bases). The source was CD4+ T cells from blood, collected before liver transplant. This clonotype originated in a human donor who received a liver transplant. CDR3 DNA: TGTGCCAGTAGTCAGGGCTTCTACAATGAGCAGTTCTTC. It encodes CASSQGFYNEQFF.